This T cell receptor beta chain was sequenced during a study of T-cell reconstitution after alpha-beta-depleted transplantation in children. General study findings and limits: The origin of alpha-beta T cells about two months after transplant was reportedly several hundred expanded graft clones. In some patients, recipient T cells and intrathymic progenitors surviving conditioning explained high day-60 diversity. Counts and diversity of T cells one year after transplant came mostly from newly produced T cells.

This CDR3 is 11 amino acids long. Per germline, CDR1 KGHDR and CDR2 SFDVKD. V was clipped by 2 bases and J by 5 bases, with 2 bases between them. A few counts support this clonotype. Its target is not known. Using unique molecular identifiers, the investigators prepared the TCRbeta library. MiXCR, run by TCRdb on the PCR reads, gives a single entry per CDR3 protein. Among hundreds of thousands of distinct CDR3 sequences listed, roughly 15% were seen once. The sequence derives from a boy in the first two years of life who had a stem cell transplant for Wiskott-Aldrich syndrome, so the T cells may come from the graft donor. This chain connects TRBV24-1 to TRBJ2-5; D not certain. The specimen was PBMCs, mostly from graft donor cells, collected 360 days after TCRalphabeta/CD19-depleted stem cell transplant. The CDR3 protein is CATSDWETQYF. The CDR3 region has the DNA TGTGCCACCAGTGATTGGGAGACCCAGTACTTC.